This T cell receptor beta chain was recovered during a study of T cell clones after liver transplantation. The overall study: Post-transplant blood was tracked for graft-donor-reactive T cell clones identified in a pre-transplant mixed lymphocyte reaction. Tolerance: complete withdrawal held at least one year, liver enzymes staying within twice normal.

Using immunoSEQ multiplex PCR, the repertoire was profiled, and TCRdb retains in-frame clones only, with some absent. The repertoire includes 35,000 to 45,000 clones, 86% of them detected once, and approximately 2.7% sits in the top ten. Germline lookup yields CDR1 MDHEN and CDR2 SYDVKM. There are 11 residues in the CDR3. Trimming shortened V by 3 bases and J by 3 bases, and 2 bases separated the two germline ends. The sequence was obtained from a human patient who received a liver transplant. Some T cells may be transferred from the graft donor. The rearrangement uses TRBV28 and TRBJ1-1; D remains ambiguous. The source material was CD4+ T cells from blood, sampled 24 months after liver transplant. Written as DNA, the CDR3 is TGTGCCAGCAGTTTCGACACTGAAGCTTTCTTT. As protein: CASSFDTEAFF.